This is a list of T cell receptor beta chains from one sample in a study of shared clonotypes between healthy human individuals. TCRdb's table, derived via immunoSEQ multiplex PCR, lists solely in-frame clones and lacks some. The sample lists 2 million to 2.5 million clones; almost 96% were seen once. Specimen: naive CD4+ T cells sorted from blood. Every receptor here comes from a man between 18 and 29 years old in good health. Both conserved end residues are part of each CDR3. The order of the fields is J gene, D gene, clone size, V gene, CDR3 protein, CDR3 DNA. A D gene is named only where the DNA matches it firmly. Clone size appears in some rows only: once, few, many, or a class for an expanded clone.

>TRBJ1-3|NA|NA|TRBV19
CATGDFSGNTIYF
TGTGCCACGGGGGATTTCTCTGGAAACACCATATATTTT
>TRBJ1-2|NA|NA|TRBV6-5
CASRIDSNYGYTF
TGTGCCAGCAGAATTGACAGTAACTATGGCTACACCTTC
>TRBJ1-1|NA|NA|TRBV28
CASGLGGMNTEAFF
TGTGCCAGCGGGCTTGGGGGGATGAACACTGAAGCTTTCTTT
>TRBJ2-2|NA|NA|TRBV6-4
CASSNDGQFTGELFF
TGTGCCAGCAGCAACGACGGACAGTTCACCGGGGAGCTGTTTTTT
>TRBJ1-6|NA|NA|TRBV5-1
CASSLGQIGSPLHF
TGCGCCAGCAGCTTGGGGCAAATCGGTTCACCCCTCCACTTT
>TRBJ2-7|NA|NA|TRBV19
CASRNQGKYEQYF
TGTGCCAGTAGAAACCAGGGAAAATACGAGCAGTACTTC
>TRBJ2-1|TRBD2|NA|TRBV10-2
CASSESRGGRGNEQFF
TGCGCCAGCAGTGAGTCCCGGGGCGGGAGGGGTAATGAGCAGTTCTTC
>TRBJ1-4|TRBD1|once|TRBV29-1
CSVRTGASNEKLFF
TGCAGCGTCAGAACAGGGGCGAGTAATGAAAAACTGTTTTTT
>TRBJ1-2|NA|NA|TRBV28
CASLYLGGVIHGYTF
TGTGCCAGCCTTTACTTGGGGGGGGTTATCCATGGCTACACCTTC
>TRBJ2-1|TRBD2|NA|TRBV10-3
CATRFGTSLLNEQFF
TGTGCCACTAGGTTTGGGACTAGCTTATTAAATGAGCAGTTCTTC
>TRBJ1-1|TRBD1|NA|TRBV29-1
CSVEHGGTGNTEAFF
TGCAGCGTGGAACATGGAGGGACAGGCAACACTGAAGCTTTCTTT
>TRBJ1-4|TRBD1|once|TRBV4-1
CASSQDGTGGEKLFF
TGCGCCAGCAGCCAAGATGGGACAGGTGGGGAAAAACTGTTTTTT
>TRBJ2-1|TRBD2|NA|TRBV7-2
CASSPTPAGGREQFF
TGTGCCAGCAGCCCCACCCCCGCGGGAGGTCGTGAGCAGTTCTTC
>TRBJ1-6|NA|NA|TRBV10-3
CAISQQGSPPLHF
TGTGCCATCAGCCAACAGGGATCGCCACCCCTCCACTTT
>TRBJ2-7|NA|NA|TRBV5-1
CASSLESASYEQYF
TGCGCCAGCAGCTTGGAGTCGGCCTCCTACGAGCAGTACTTC
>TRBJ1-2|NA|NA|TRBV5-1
CASSPEGVYGYTF
TGCGCCAGCAGCCCCGAGGGGGTCTATGGCTACACCTTC
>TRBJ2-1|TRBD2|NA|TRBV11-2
CASSSLAGVAEQFF
TGTGCCAGCAGCTCGTTAGCGGGAGTAGCGGAGCAGTTCTTC
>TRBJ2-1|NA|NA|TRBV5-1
CASSLVGGLSYNEQFF
TGCGCCAGCAGCTTGGTTGGCGGGTTATCCTACAATGAGCAGTTCTTC
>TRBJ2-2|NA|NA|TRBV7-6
CASSFSLNTGELFF
TGTGCCAGCAGCTTTTCCCTGAACACCGGGGAGCTGTTTTTT
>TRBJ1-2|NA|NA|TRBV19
CAGSSPQGLPYGYTF
TGTGCCGGTAGTAGCCCCCAGGGGCTTCCCTATGGCTACACCTTC
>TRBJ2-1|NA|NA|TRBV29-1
CSAEGGVAIYNEQFF
TGCAGCGCTGAGGGGGGGGTCGCCATCTACAATGAGCAGTTCTTC
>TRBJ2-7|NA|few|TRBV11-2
CASSPPGLSYEQYF
TGTGCCAGCAGCCCTCCAGGACTATCGTACGAGCAGTACTTC
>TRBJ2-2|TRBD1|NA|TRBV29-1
CSVKRDRLTGELFF
TGCAGCGTCAAAAGGGACAGGCTCACCGGGGAGCTGTTTTTT
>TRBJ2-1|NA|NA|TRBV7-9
CASSVQGINEQFF
TGTGCCAGCAGCGTCCAGGGGATCAATGAGCAGTTCTTC
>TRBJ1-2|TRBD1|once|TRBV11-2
CASSSMRGRYGYTF
TGTGCCAGCAGCAGCATGAGGGGGCGGTATGGCTACACCTTC
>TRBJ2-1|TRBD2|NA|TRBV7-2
CASSLFSTVGLANEQFF
TGTGCCAGCAGCCTTTTCTCTACCGTTGGACTAGCAAATGAGCAGTTCTTC
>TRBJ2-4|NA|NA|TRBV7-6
CASSLLQGGVAKNIQYF
TGTGCCAGCAGCCTCCTCCAGGGGGGGGTAGCCAAAAACATTCAGTACTTC
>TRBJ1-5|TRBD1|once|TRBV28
CASSPGQGGISNQPQHF
TGTGCCAGCAGCCCCGGACAGGGGGGGATTAGCAATCAGCCCCAGCATTTT
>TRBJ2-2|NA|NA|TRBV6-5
CASSTGIITGELFF
TGTGCCAGCAGTACCGGGATCATCACCGGGGAGCTGTTTTTT
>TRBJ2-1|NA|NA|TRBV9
CASSVVETSQYNEQFF
TGTGCCAGCAGCGTAGTCGAGACTAGTCAGTACAATGAGCAGTTCTTC
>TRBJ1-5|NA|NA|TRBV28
CASSLGVDGQPQHF
TGTGCCAGCAGTTTAGGGGTAGATGGTCAGCCCCAGCATTTT
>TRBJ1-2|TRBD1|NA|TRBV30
CAWSSDRAGGYTF
TGTGCCTGGAGTTCGGACAGGGCGGGTGGCTACACCTTC
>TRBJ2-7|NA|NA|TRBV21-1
CASRTKREYTCEQYF
NA
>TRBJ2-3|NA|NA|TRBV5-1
CASSGISTDTQYF
TGCGCCAGCAGCGGTATTAGCACAGATACGCAGTATTTT